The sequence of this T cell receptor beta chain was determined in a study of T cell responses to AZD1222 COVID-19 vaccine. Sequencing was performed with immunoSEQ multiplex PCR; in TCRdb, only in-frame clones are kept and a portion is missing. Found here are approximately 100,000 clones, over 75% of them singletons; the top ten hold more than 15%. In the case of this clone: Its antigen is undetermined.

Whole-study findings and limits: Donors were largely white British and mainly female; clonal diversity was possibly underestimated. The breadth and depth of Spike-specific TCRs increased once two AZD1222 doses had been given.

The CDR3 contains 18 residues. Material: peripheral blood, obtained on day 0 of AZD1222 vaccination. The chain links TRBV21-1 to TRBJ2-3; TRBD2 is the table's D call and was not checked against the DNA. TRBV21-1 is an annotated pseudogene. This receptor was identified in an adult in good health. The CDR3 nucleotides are TGTGCCAGCAGCCTCGACCCGGGACTAGCGGGAGTAACAGATACGCAGTATTTT. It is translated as CASSLDPGLAGVTDTQYF.